These 25 T cell receptor beta chains share one sample of origin, sequenced in a study of molecular identifiers for immune sequencing clone quantification. TCRdb processed the PCR reads anew with MiXCR; each CDR3 protein has one entry. The top ten hold 0.6% to 0.9% of the sample, which has some 580,000 distinct CDR3 sequences, around 25% seen once. The sample consisted of naive CD8+ T cells from blood, with Jurkat cell RNA spiked in. The subset denotes: FACS-sorted CD8+CD4-CCR7+CD45RA+ naive T cells. Receptors were obtained from a human donor in good health. Some libraries in this study had Jurkat cell RNA spiked in.

This clonotype was recorded a few times. The CDR3, as DNA: TGTGCCTGGAGTGTACTGGATGACGAGCAGTACTTC. It encodes CAWSVLDDEQYF. The genes are TRBV30 and TRBJ2-7; D is unresolved. The ends were cut back, 0 bases at V and 5 bases at J, with 8 bases in the middle. CDR1 is GTSNPN, CDR2 SVGIG, per germline (reference sequence). This CDR3 contains 12 residues.

This clonotype was seen ten or more times. The rearrangement joins TRBV30 to TRBJ1-2; D call uncertain. This CDR3 is 13 amino acids long. Trimming took 4 bases from V and 8 from J, leaving 17 bases between them. Germline CDR1 reads GTSNPN; CDR2 reads SVGIG (reference sequence). As DNA, the CDR3 is TGTGCCTGGATCGGCAGAGGAAGATGGGGCTACACCTTC. Translation: CAWIGRGRWGYTF.

The chain employs TRBV24-1 and TRBJ1-1; D call uncertain. Germline lookup yields CDR1 KGHDR and CDR2 SFDVKD. This CDR3 region has 11 residues. Trimming cost V 3 bases and J 3 bases, with 1 base left between them. The CDR3 is CATSDDTEAFF. CDR3 coding DNA: TGTGCCACCAGTGATGACACTGAAGCTTTCTTT.

The chain combines TRBV20-1 with TRBJ2-7; 11 nucleotides match TRBD2. The CDR3 is 15 amino acids. Looked up from germline, CDR1 is DFQATT and CDR2 is SNEGSKA (reference sequence). J lost 2 bases, V lost 6 bases, and 9 bases had no gene match. The CDR3 loop is CSALSGTSGTYEQYF. The CDR3 nucleotides are TGCAGTGCGCTCAGTGGGACTAGCGGAACCTACGAGCAGTACTTC.

In the case of this clonotype: The junction and the germline gene differ at one end; a read error may be behind it. The CDR3 DNA is TGCAGCGTTTTGACAGACGACAACTCCTACGAGCAATACTTC. Protein: CSVLTDDNSYEQYF. The V call is TRBV29-1, the J call TRBJ2-7; a possible D gene is TRBD1 (5 bases). Germline lookup yields CDR1 SQVTM and CDR2 ANQGSEA. The CDR3 covers 14 residues.

This clonotype has at least ten counts. V gene TRBV7-6 combines with J gene TRBJ1-1; a possible D gene is TRBD1 (6 bases). Germline CDR1 reads SGHVS; CDR2 reads FNYEAQ. The V end lost 4 bases, the J end lost 7 bases, and 10 bases lay between the germline ends. CDR3 length equals 12 residues. CDR3: CASSSGTNEAFF. CDR3 nucleotides: TGTGCCAGCAGCTCGGGGACAAATGAAGCTTTCTTT.

Of note for this clonotype: Sequence at one end of the junction differs from germline and may be a read error. The J gene is TRBJ1-5, the V gene TRBV7-9; TRBD1 aligns across 7 bases. The CDR3 length is 14 residues. Per germline, CDR1 SEHNR and CDR2 FQNEAQ (reference sequence). The CDR3 here is CASSLTGTDQPRHF. CDR3 coding DNA: TGTGCCAGCAGCCTGACAGGGACGGATCAGCCCCGGCATTTT.

This clonotype was picked up a small number of times. This chain links TRBV12-3 or TRBV12-4 with TRBJ2-3; maybe TRBD2 (5 bases). The CDR3 has 13 residues. Trimming removed 5 bases at V and 1 base at J, with 7 bases between. The CDR3 loop reads CASSRAGTDTQYF. CDR3 DNA sequence: TGTGCCAGCAGTCGAGCGGGCACAGATACGCAGTATTTT.

The chain links TRBV15 to TRBJ2-3, with D perhaps TRBD1 or TRBD2 (5 bases each). Germline CDR1 reads LNHNV; CDR2 reads YYDKDF (reference sequence). The V end lost 5 bases, the J end lost 6 bases, and 12 bases lay between the germline ends. The CDR3 consists of 13 residues. The CDR3 protein is CATSPEGFDTQYF. The CDR3 coding sequence is TGTGCCACCAGCCCAGAGGGGTTCGATACGCAGTATTTT. Filled out from reference TRBV15 and TRBJ2-3, the complete variable domain reads DAMVIQNPRYQVTQFGKPVTLSCSQTLNHNVMYWYQQKSSQAPKLLFHYYDKDFNNEADTPDNFQSRRPNTSFCFLDIRSPGLGDTAMYLCATSPEGFDTQYFGPGTRLTVL.

This clonotype was observed many times. The rearrangement uses TRBV6-2 or TRBV6-3 and TRBJ2-3; D ambiguous. The CDR3 is 14 amino acids. Germline assignment: CDR1 MNHEY and CDR2 SVGEGT. V shed 0 bases and J shed 4 bases, with 8 bases lying between them. CDR3 sequence: CASSYSIVADTQYF. The CDR3 region has the DNA TGTGCCAGCAGTTACTCGATTGTTGCAGATACGCAGTATTTT.

This clonotype was picked up a small number of times. In DNA, the CDR3 is TGTGCCAGCAGTTACCTTAAGCCCGGTCTCCGGAAACTGTTTTTT. It is translated as CASSYLKPGLRKLFF. The rearrangement uses TRBV6-6 and TRBJ2-2; D uncertain. The CDR3 spans 15 residues. V dropped 2 bases and J dropped 14 bases, with 21 bases sitting between them. Per germline, CDR1 MNHNY and CDR2 SVGAGI (reference sequence).

The chain carries TRBV13 and TRBJ2-4; no reliable D call. Deletions cut 5 bases from V and 0 bases from J, with 8 bases between. Per germline, CDR1 PRHDT and CDR2 FYEKMQ (reference sequence). CDR3 size: 14 residues. Here the CDR3 reads CASSHSLAKNIQYF. The CDR3 bases are TGTGCCAGCAGCCATAGTCTAGCCAAAAACATTCAGTACTTC.

This chain joins TRBV12-3 or TRBV12-4 and TRBJ2-3; TRBD2 aligns across 11 bases. CDR3 length: 18 residues. After removal of 0 bases from V and 5 bases from J, the junction contained 10 bases not matched to a gene. CDR3 nucleotide sequence: TGTGCCAGCAGTTTAGCGGCGGATAGCGGGGGGGCACTAGATACGCAGTATTTT. Translating it yields CASSLAADSGGALDTQYF.

This clonotype was found once. A read error is likely, as this CDR3 ends without the conserved phenylalanine or tryptophan. The chain uses TRBV13 and TRBJ1-6; D gene ambiguous. CDR1 is PRHDT, CDR2 FYEKMQ, per germline (reference sequence). This CDR3 region has 16 residues. V lost 0 bases to trimming and J lost 3 bases, with 9 bases between them. The CDR3 region is CASSLGQGSYNSPLHV. The DNA for the CDR3 is TGTGCCAGCAGCTTAGGCCAAGGAAGCTATAATTCACCCCTCCACGTT.

The sample holds a few counts of this clonotype. V and J are TRBV24-1 and TRBJ2-5; 8 nucleotides align to TRBD2. Trimming at V came to 5 bases and at J to 5 bases, leaving 15 bases not matched to a gene. This CDR3 is 17 amino acids long. The germline gives CDR1 KGHDR, CDR2 SFDVKD. CDR3 sequence: CATSGVRAGEGGETQYF. In DNA form, the CDR3 reads TGTGCCACCAGTGGGGTGAGAGCGGGAGAAGGGGGGGAGACCCAGTACTTC.

The sample holds a few counts of this clonotype. This chain connects TRBV4-3 to TRBJ1-6, with no clear D. The germline V and J ends were trimmed by 4 bases and 7 bases, with 14 bases remaining between them. In germline, CDR1 is LGHNA, CDR2 YSLEER. The length of the CDR3 is 15 residues. The DNA for the CDR3 is TGCGCCAGCAGCCTAGGACGGATTCAAAATTCACCCCTCCACTTT. This sequence encodes CASSLGRIQNSPLHF.

Regarding this clonotype: Possible read error: a much larger clone is one base away. The V gene is TRBV12-3 or TRBV12-4, the J gene TRBJ2-3; D call uncertain. The CDR3 is 14 residues long. The CDR3, as DNA: TGTGCCAACAGTTTCCTTTCGCATACAGATACGCAGTATTTT. This sequence encodes CANSFLSHTDTQYF.

This clonotype was detected ten times or more. The V and J genes are TRBV6-2 or TRBV6-3 and TRBJ1-1; D perhaps matches TRBD1 (5 bases). The CDR3 runs 12 residues. Trimming shortened V by 7 bases and J by 7 bases, and 13 bases separated the two germline ends. The germline CDR1 and CDR2 sequences are MNHEY and SVGEGT. CDR3 DNA: TGTGCCAGCAACCAGGGAAGAGATGAAGCTTTCTTT. Its protein product is CASNQGRDEAFF.

The CDR3 nucleotides read TGTGCCAGCAGCGTCGGGACAGTAAACACAGATACGCAGTATTTT. It is translated as CASSVGTVNTDTQYF. The chain has TRBV9 and TRBJ2-3; TRBD1 matches at 7 bases. This CDR3 has 15 residues. The trim removed 2 bases at V and 2 bases at J, leaving 5 bases unmatched. Germline V gene lookup returns CDR1 SGDLS and CDR2 YYNGEE.

This clonotype was recorded a few times. The DNA for the CDR3 is TGTGCCAGCAGCGCCGGGACAGGGATCAATCAGCCCCAGCATTTT. It specifies CASSAGTGINQPQHF. The chain couples TRBV11-2 to TRBJ1-5; 9 bases align to TRBD1. V shed 5 bases and J 3 bases; nucleotides not matched to a gene: 5. There are 15 residues in the CDR3. Germline CDR1 is SGHAT and CDR2 is FQNNGV.

This clonotype showed up just a few times. At one of its ends the junction is not consistent with the germline gene, which may arise from a read error. The chain links TRBV12-5 to TRBJ1-1; D not certain. The CDR3 contains 13 residues. Germline V gene sequence: CDR1 LGHNT, CDR2 FRNRAP. Here the CDR3 DNA reads TGTACTAGTGGCCATACAAGGGACACTGAAGCTTTCTTT. Translating gives CTSGHTRDTEAFF. Looking up the rest from reference TRBV12-5 and TRBJ1-1 gives the full variable domain: DARVTQTPRHKVTEMGQEVTMRCQPILGHNTVFWYRQTMMQGLELLAYFRNRAPLDDSGMPKDRFSAEMPDATLATLKIQPSEPRDSAVYFCTSGHTRDTEAFFGQGTRLTVV.

This clonotype came up a few times. V is TRBV12-3 or TRBV12-4 and J is TRBJ2-7; D remains unclear. Deletions cut 8 bases from V and 5 bases from J, with 16 bases between. The CDR3 extends over 13 amino acids. The CDR3 sequence: CASGGREADEQYF. In DNA form, the CDR3 reads TGTGCCAGCGGTGGCCGAGAGGCTGACGAGCAGTACTTC.

Comment on this clonotype: One base away lies a much larger clone, so this may be a sequencing read error. The gene calls are TRBV11-2 and TRBJ2-6; a possible D gene is TRBD1 (5 bases). The CDR3 contains 16 residues. Germline V lookup: CDR1 SGHAT, CDR2 FQNNGV. CDR3: CAGSSDRIFGANVLTF. The DNA for the CDR3 is TGTGCCGGCAGCTCAGACAGAATTTTTGGGGCCAACGTCCTGACTTTC.

This clonotype showed up many times. Its ends do not fully match the called genes, so a read error is possible. The chain recombines TRBV4-1 with TRBJ2-7, with 10 bases aligning to TRBD2. Germline assignment: CDR1 MGHRA and CDR2 YSYEKL. The CDR3 has 14 residues. The CDR3 nucleotides read TGCGCCAGCAGCCAAGTGGGAGCGGGGGGGCCCTTTCACTTC. This translates into CASSQVGAGGPFHF.

The CDR3 region is CASSETPRPGNTIYF. The CDR3 DNA sequence: TGTGCCAGCAGTGAAACCCCGAGGCCTGGAAACACCATATATTTT. The chain recombines TRBV2 with TRBJ1-3; the D is unclear. The CDR3 covers 15 residues. Trimming removed 2 bases from V and 2 bases from J, with 10 bases in between. Germline assignment: CDR1 SNHLY and CDR2 FYNNEI. The whole variable domain, filled in from reference TRBV2 and TRBJ1-3, reads EPEVTQTPSHQVTQMGQEVILRCVPISNHLYFYWYRQILGQKVEFLVSFYNNEISEKSEIFDDQFSVERPDGSNFTLKIRSTKLEDSAMYFCASSETPRPGNTIYFGEGSWLTVV.